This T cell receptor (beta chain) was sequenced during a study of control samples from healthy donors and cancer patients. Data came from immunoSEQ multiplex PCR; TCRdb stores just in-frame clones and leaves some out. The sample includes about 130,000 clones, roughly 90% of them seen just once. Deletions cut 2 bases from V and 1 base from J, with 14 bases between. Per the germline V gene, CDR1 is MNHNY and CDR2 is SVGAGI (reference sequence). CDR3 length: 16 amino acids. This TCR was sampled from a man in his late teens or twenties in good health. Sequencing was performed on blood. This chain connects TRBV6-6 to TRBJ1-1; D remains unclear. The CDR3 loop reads CASSYGLGVPNTEAFF. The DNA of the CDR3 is TGTGCCAGCAGTTACGGTCTCGGGGTACCGAACACTGAAGCTTTCTTT.